Listed here is a single TCR beta chain. No antigen is known for it. This cohort consisted of healthy bone marrow donors. The entry originates in a study of cytomegalovirus exposure and HLA in healthy donors. 13 Jbeta primers and 60 Vbeta primers were used for the PCR. TCRdb's copy holds only in-frame clones and misses some; the assay was immunoSEQ multiplex PCR. The table shows roughly 170,000 clones, with around 68% occurring only once. This CDR3 has 16 residues. Per the germline V gene, CDR1 is SGHDT and CDR2 is YYEEEE. V was cut by 4 bases and J by 4 bases, with 20 bases left in between. Study-level results: Later analysis revealed greater clonal expansion in HLA-associated TCR beta chains than in equally common others. Later on, analysis showed that most CMV-associated TCR beta chains appeared to be HLA-restricted. Compared with the roughly 730-donor mean, an Asian-associated ancestry cluster reportedly had fewer N-insertions, according to a later analysis.

The sequencing input was PBMCs. The TCR was taken from a girl under 18 in good health and CMV-seronegative. The chain links TRBV5-6 to TRBJ1-1; D may be TRBD1 (5 bases). This CDR3 is CASSPDRGTGLTEAFF. CDR3 bases: TGTGCCAGCAGCCCGGACCGTGGCACAGGTCTCACTGAAGCTTTCTTT. Drawing the rest from reference TRBV5-6 and TRBJ1-1, the complete variable domain is DAGVTQSPTHLIKTRGQQVTLRCSPKSGHDTVSWYQQALGQGPQFIFQYYEEEERQRGNFPDRFSGHQFPNYSSELNVNALLLGDSALYLCASSPDRGTGLTEAFFGQGTRLTVV.